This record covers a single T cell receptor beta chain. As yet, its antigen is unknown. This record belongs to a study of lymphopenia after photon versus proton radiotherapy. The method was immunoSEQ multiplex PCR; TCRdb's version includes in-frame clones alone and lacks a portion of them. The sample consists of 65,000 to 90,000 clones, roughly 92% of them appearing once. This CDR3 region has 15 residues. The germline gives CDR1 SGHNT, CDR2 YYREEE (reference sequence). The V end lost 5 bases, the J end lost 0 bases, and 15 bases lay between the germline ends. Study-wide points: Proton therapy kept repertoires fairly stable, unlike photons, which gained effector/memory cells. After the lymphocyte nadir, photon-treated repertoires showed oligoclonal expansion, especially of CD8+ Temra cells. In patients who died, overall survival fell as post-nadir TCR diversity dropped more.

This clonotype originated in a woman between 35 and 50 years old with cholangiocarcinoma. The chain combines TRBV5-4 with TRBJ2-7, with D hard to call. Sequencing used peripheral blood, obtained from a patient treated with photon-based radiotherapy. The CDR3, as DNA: TGTGCCAGCAGTCGGACGGCTGAGAGCTCCTACGAGCAGTACTTC. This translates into CASSRTAESSYEQYF.